These T cell receptor beta chains were read from a single sample in a study of T cells in Graves' hyperthyroidism and ophthalmopathy. MiXCR, applied by TCRdb to the multiplex PCR reads, yields one record per CDR3 protein. The sample shows about 410,000 distinct CDR3 sequences, about 14% of them seen only once. Specimen: blood. The receptors stem from a woman aged 25 to 39 with Graves' ophthalmopathy. Each CDR3 is given with its conserved first and last residue.

TRBV12-3/TRBV12-4	TRBJ1-2	CASSFRGAGYGYTF
TRBV7-3	TRBJ1-1	CASSLTQMSTEAFF
TRBV12-3/TRBV12-4	TRBJ1-4	CASSKKTGANEKLFF
TRBV20-1	TRBJ2-3	CSPRHISGGQAFTDTQYF
TRBV7-6	TRBJ2-3	CASSQRGSTDTQYF
TRBV20-1	TRBJ1-5	CSALPSDRVRSNQPQHF
TRBV18	TRBJ2-3	CASSPRSAGTDTQYF
TRBV4-2	TRBJ1-2	CASSQQDYGYTF
TRBV29-1	TRBJ2-7	CSVRYSPYEQYF
TRBV10-3	TRBJ2-7	CAISEGQTGVGEQYF
TRBV5-1	TRBJ2-3	CASSPGLTADRTDTQYF
TRBV27	TRBJ2-2	CASSFLPGELFF
TRBV4-2	TRBJ1-2	CASSQNEGTNYGYTF
TRBV20-1	TRBJ2-1	CSARRTGRESLEQFF
TRBV5-1	TRBJ1-4	CASSPGSANEKLFF
TRBV18	TRBJ2-5	CASSPRGETQYF
TRBV5-6	TRBJ1-6	CASSRLRVILDSPLHF
TRBV6-1	TRBJ2-3	CASRTRGGTDTQYF
TRBV19	TRBJ2-7	CASSTTRTGLHEQYF
TRBV7-2	TRBJ2-5	CASSLNSRGVLETQYF
TRBV3-1	TRBJ2-2	CASSQDTSGASHNTGELFF
TRBV6-1	TRBJ1-2	CASSDRGAGNGYTF
TRBV11-3	TRBJ2-3	CASSLGRDIRGGTDTQYF
TRBV28	TRBJ1-1	CASGMAPGGNTEAFF
TRBV5-1	TRBJ1-6	CASSLVGTGRSPLHF
TRBV3-1	TRBJ1-2	CASSQETVGTGYGYTF
TRBV9	TRBJ1-5	CASSVAGGNQPQHF
TRBV6-6	TRBJ2-1	CASSYSRLRGAPGEQFF
TRBV2	TRBJ1-3	CANIRRGRGNTIYF
TRBV20-1	TRBJ1-3	CSASPRQRLFSGNTIYF
TRBV11-2	TRBJ2-5	CASGPGTSGGAYETQYF
TRBV29-1	TRBJ1-1	CSVNLGRIVNTEAFF
TRBV3-1	TRBJ1-2	CASSPFATGTGNYGYTF
TRBV5-6	TRBJ2-1	CASSLAGSGGMFF
TRBV18	TRBJ1-2	CASSPGTGDSYGYTF
TRBV2	TRBJ1-1	CASTLGGNTEAFF
TRBV20-1	TRBJ2-7	CSARSQGGYEQYF
TRBV28	TRBJ1-1	CAGRFSRNTEAFF
TRBV6-1	TRBJ2-6	CASSGFSSGANVLTF
TRBV28	TRBJ2-7	CASSLPDSYEQYF
TRBV18	TRBJ2-5	CASSPDRGQETQYF